This T cell receptor (beta chain) was sequenced during a study of monozygotic twins with inflammatory bowel disease. As for this clonotype: Antigen unknown.

Study results and caveats: No difference in repertoire similarity was seen between concordant and discordant twins, possibly because power was limited.

The germline V gene has CDR1 MGHRA and CDR2 YSYEKL. This CDR3 comprises 14 residues. TCR libraries each used 3,500 to 4,500 ng of total RNA. Reanalyzing the 5' RACE reads, TCRdb keeps one entry per CDR3 protein, without DNA. Its listing shows 200,000 to 250,000 distinct CDR3 sequences. This chain joins TRBV4-1 and TRBJ2-7; TCRdb's D gene call, TRBD2, goes unchecked for lack of DNA. The sample consisted of blood. The TCR originated in a human donor with ulcerative colitis or Crohn's disease, or a healthy co-twin of an affected twin (not recorded which). Here the CDR3 reads CASSWTSGGYEQYF.